The sequence of this T cell receptor (beta chain) was determined in a study of T cell responses to AZD1222 COVID-19 vaccine. The table came from immunoSEQ multiplex PCR; TCRdb's copy has only in-frame clones and leaves some out. The data hold about 100,000 clones, with 88% observed a single time. With regard to this clone: Its antigen is unidentified. Other DNA sequences in this sample translate to the same CDR3.

Whole-study findings and limits: Targeting of unmutated variant regions was reportedly seen in nearly half of spike-specific TCRs. Among AZD1222 vaccinees, only 5 to 7 were seropositive at baseline. There were repertoire samples only from the period after the peak T cell response. Clonal diversity was possibly underestimated; the donors were predominantly white British and more often female.

Germline V gene sequence: CDR1 SNHLY, CDR2 FYNNEI. Trimming took off 0 bases at V and 0 bases at J, with 7 bases between the two ends. There are 15 residues in the CDR3. The input for sequencing was peripheral blood, taken on day 0 of AZD1222 vaccination. The sequence was collected from an adult in good health. The chain couples TRBV2 to TRBJ2-3; unclear D gene. The CDR3 here is CASSEAGQSTDTQYF. CDR3 sequence (DNA): TGTGCCAGCAGTGAAGCAGGGCAAAGCACAGATACGCAGTATTTT.